The 10 T cell receptor beta chains reported below all come from one sample, sequenced in a study of CD8 T cells in ankylosing spondylitis. TCRdb analysed the 5' RACE reads with MiXCR anew, one entry per CDR3 protein. The table lists around 250,000 distinct CDR3 sequences, about 11% of them singletons, with 6.8% in the top ten. What was sequenced was blood, either unsorted or a sorted T cell fraction (not recorded which). These receptors came from a male donor with ankylosing spondylitis or in good health (not recorded which).

The rearrangement uses TRBV12-3 or TRBV12-4 and TRBJ1-1, with 8 bases lining up with TRBD1. V lost 2 bases and J lost 11; bases outside the gene matches: 7. This CDR3 comprises 13 residues. The DNA of the CDR3 is TGTGCCAGCAGTTTAAACAGGGGGGCGCGGGCTTTCTTT. It is translated as CASSLNRGARAFF.

This clonotype was seen at least ten times. The chain recombines TRBV7-3 with TRBJ1-1, with D possibly being TRBD1 (5 bases). The CDR3 totals 15 residues. Trimming removed 5 bases at V and 1 base at J, with 14 bases between. From germline, CDR1 is SGHTA and CDR2 FQGTGA. CDR3 residues: CASSPGPFGNTEAFF. The CDR3 DNA reads TGTGCCAGCAGCCCGGGACCATTCGGGAACACTGAAGCTTTCTTT.

This clonotype has a count of ten or more. The chain carries TRBV5-1 and TRBJ1-6; 7 nucleotides agree with TRBD1. Germline V gene data show CDR1 as SGHRS and CDR2 as YFSETQ. The junction had 6 bases not matched to a gene; V was cut back by 0 bases and J by 9 bases. The CDR3 loop spans 15 amino acids. CDR3 protein: CASSLEYTGVSPLHF. The DNA of the CDR3 is TGCGCCAGCAGCTTGGAGTACACAGGGGTTTCACCCCTCCACTTT. Drawing the rest from reference TRBV5-1 and TRBJ1-6, the complete variable domain is KAGVTQTPRYLIKTRGQQVTLSCSPISGHRSVSWYQQTPGQGLQFLFEYFSETQRNKGNFPGRFSGRQFSNSRSEMNVSTLELGDSALYLCASSLEYTGVSPLHFGNGTRLTVT.

About this clonotype itself: The junction differs from germline at one of its ends, possibly a read error. The CDR3 bases are TGTGGCAGCAGCCCCGGGACTTACACAGATACGCAGTATTTT. As protein: CGSSPGTYTDTQYF. V and J are TRBV5-6 and TRBJ2-3; D is perhaps TRBD2 (6 bases). Germline loops: CDR1 SGHDT, CDR2 YYEEEE. The CDR3 spans 14 residues.

This clonotype was found a few times. The V and J genes are TRBV7-7 and TRBJ2-1; 10 bases are shared with TRBD2. Germline assignment: CDR1 SSHAT and CDR2 FNYEAQ (reference sequence). With 5 bases clipped from V and 6 bases from J, the junction kept 4 bases outside the gene matches. The CDR3 is 14 residues long. The CDR3 DNA is TGTGCCAGCAGCCAAGGACTAGCGGCCAATGAGCAGTTCTTC. It is translated as CASSQGLAANEQFF.

A remark on this clonotype: At one end the junction does not follow the germline gene, possibly because of a read error. The V call is TRBV3-1, the J call TRBJ2-5; 10 bases are shared with TRBD2. Germline-derived CDR1 and CDR2 are LGHDT and YNNKEL (reference sequence). The CDR3 has 17 residues. The CDR3 bases are TGTGCCAGCACCCAAGATCTGTGGCTAGCGGGGGAAGAGACCCAGTACTTC. This gives the protein CASTQDLWLAGEETQYF.

This sequence joins TRBV5-1 and TRBJ2-3; 8 bases agree with TRBD1. V lost 2 bases, J lost 2 bases, and 4 bases stayed unmatched. This CDR3 contains 15 residues. The germline CDR1 and CDR2 sequences are SGHRS and YFSETQ. The CDR3 is CASSLQTGVTDTQYF. CDR3 coding DNA: TGCGCCAGCAGCTTACAGACAGGGGTCACAGATACGCAGTATTTT.

This clonotype has a handful of counts. This chain connects TRBV7-6 to TRBJ2-7, with D possibly being TRBD2 (7 bases). The length of the CDR3 is 15 residues. In germline, CDR1 is SGHVS, CDR2 FNYEAQ. V shed 2 bases and J shed 2 bases, with 13 bases lying between them. The CDR3 loop reads CASSLRGGEAYEQYF. The CDR3 region has the DNA TGTGCCAGCAGCTTAAGAGGGGGGGAAGCCTACGAGCAGTACTTC.

In its sample, this clonotype was seen a few times. The rearrangement joins TRBV4-2 to TRBJ1-4; D may be TRBD1 (5 bases). Trimming shortened V by 5 bases and J by 8 bases, and 12 bases separated the two germline ends. The CDR3 is made up of 13 amino acids. Germline CDR1 and CDR2: LGHNA and YNFKEQ. DNA for the CDR3: TGTGCCAGCAGCTCCCGAGGGACCGAAAAACTGTTTTTT. Protein sequence: CASSSRGTEKLFF.

The rearrangement joins TRBV7-9 to TRBJ2-5, with 8 bases matching TRBD1. Trimming cost V 8 bases and J 0 bases; bases outside gene matches: 11. CDR3 length: 16 residues. Germline V gives CDR1 SEHNR, CDR2 FQNEAQ (reference sequence). This CDR3 is CASSPRTGYYQETQYF. The CDR3 DNA is TGTGCCAGCTCTCCGCGGACAGGGTATTACCAAGAGACCCAGTACTTC.